Listed here are 12 T cell receptor beta chains from one sample, sequenced in a study of cytomegalovirus exposure and HLA in healthy donors. The PCR was carried out with 60 Vbeta primers and 13 Jbeta primers. The assay was immunoSEQ multiplex PCR, and TCRdb's table has in-frame clones only and misses some. The table includes about 150,000 clones, 65% to 80% detected once. Sequencing was done on a sample of PBMCs. These receptors were taken from a man aged 30 to 45 in good health and CMV-seronegative.

About this clone itself: Distinct nucleotide sequences in the sample also encode this CDR3. The chain combines TRBV7-2 with TRBJ1-5; no clear D. Per germline, CDR1 SGHTA and CDR2 FQGNSA. V lost 1 base to trimming and J lost 2 bases, with 9 bases between them. CDR3 size: 15 residues. This chain's CDR3 is CASSLGHPGNQPQHF. CDR3 nucleotides: TGTGCCAGCAGCTTAGGACATCCGGGCAATCAGCCCCAGCATTTT.

This sequence joins TRBV6-5 and TRBJ1-5; 8 bases are shared with TRBD1. The CDR3 sequence is 13 residues long. Trimming at V came to 6 bases and at J to 4 bases, leaving 2 bases not matched to a gene. CDR1 MNHEY and CDR2 SVGAGI come from the germline V gene. CDR3 in amino acids: CASSYRGNQPQHF. In DNA form, the CDR3 reads TGTGCCAGCAGCTACAGGGGGAATCAGCCCCAGCATTTT.

Notes on this clone: The same CDR3 also results from other DNA sequences found in this sample. CDR3 residues: CASSPGTVNEKLFF. The CDR3 bases are TGTGCCAGTAGTCCGGGGACAGTCAATGAAAAACTGTTTTTT. The chain employs TRBV19 and TRBJ1-4; 7 bases line up with TRBD1. Losses at the gene ends were 5 bases for V and 5 bases for J; bases not matched to a gene: 5. The germline V gene has CDR1 LNHDA and CDR2 SQIVND (reference sequence). This CDR3 has 14 residues. The variable domain in full, completed from reference TRBV19 and TRBJ1-4, reads DGGITQSPKYLFRKEGQNVTLSCEQNLNHDAMYWYRQDPGQGLRLIYYSQIVNDFQKGDIAEGYSVSREKKESFPLTVTSAQKNPTAFYLCASSPGTVNEKLFFGSGTQLSVL.

This chain connects TRBV5-4 to TRBJ2-7; a possible D gene is TRBD2 (5 bases). Per the germline V gene, CDR1 is SGHNT and CDR2 is YYREEE (reference sequence). The V gene lost 1 base and the J gene lost 3 bases, with 5 bases spanning the gap. The CDR3 has 12 amino acids. CDR3 nucleotides: TGTGCCAGCAGCTTGCGGGGCTACGAGCAGTACTTC. Protein sequence: CASSLRGYEQYF.

This clone was detected once. As DNA, the CDR3 is TGTGCCAGCAGCCCGGGTGGGAGTGAAGCTTTCTTT. This translates into CASSPGGSEAFF. The V call is TRBV7-2, the J call TRBJ1-1, with D unclear. This CDR3 has 12 residues. Trimming cost V 5 bases and J 7 bases, with 11 bases left between them. From germline, CDR1 is SGHTA and CDR2 FQGNSA.

This clone was counted only a few times. This chain links TRBV30 with TRBJ2-7; D possibly corresponds to TRBD2 (6 bases). The CDR3 runs 11 residues. V was trimmed by 1 base and J by 6 bases, leaving 7 bases between them. Germline V gene sequence: CDR1 GTSNPN, CDR2 SVGIG (reference sequence). CDR3 nucleotide sequence: TGTGCCTGGAGTGACGGGGGCGAGCAGTACTTC. Translated, it gives CAWSDGGEQYF.

This clone has only a few counts. The chain recombines TRBV9 with TRBJ1-6; the match to TRBD1 covers 7 bases. The CDR3 runs 15 residues. Germline loops: CDR1 SGDLS, CDR2 YYNGEE. V dropped 3 bases and J dropped 6; count of bases not matched to a gene: 6. This CDR3 is CASSDRDRANSPLHF. Here the CDR3 DNA reads TGTGCCAGCAGCGACCGGGACAGAGCTAATTCACCCCTCCACTTT.

The V gene is TRBV6-5, the J gene TRBJ2-5; no definite D call. Germline CDR1 reads MNHEY; CDR2 reads SVGAGI. V was clipped by 6 bases and J by 5 bases, with 10 bases between them. CDR3 size: 12 residues. The CDR3 region has the DNA TGTGCCAGCAGCCCCCACGGGGAGACCCAGTACTTC. This translates into CASSPHGETQYF.

This sequence joins TRBV9 and TRBJ2-5; perhaps TRBD1 as D (7 bases). Trimming removed 4 bases at V and 5 bases at J, with 12 bases between. Germline V gives CDR1 SGDLS, CDR2 YYNGEE. This CDR3 has 13 residues. CDR3 sequence reads: CASSKQGRETQYF. The CDR3 bases are TGTGCCAGCAGCAAACAGGGGAGGGAGACCCAGTACTTC.

The chain links TRBV7-9 to TRBJ1-1, with a weak D call TRBD1 (5 bases). The CDR3 runs 11 residues. Looked up from germline, CDR1 is SEHNR and CDR2 is FQNEAQ (reference sequence). V was shortened by 5 bases and J by 8 bases, with 9 bases between the two germline ends. In DNA, the CDR3 is TGTGCCAGCAGCCCGGGGGTGGAAGCTTTCTTT. Protein product: CASSPGVEAFF. The entire variable domain, with the rest obtained from reference TRBV7-9 and TRBJ1-1, is as follows: DTGVSQNPRHKITKRGQNVTFRCDPISEHNRLYWYRQTLGQGPEFLTYFQNEAQLEKSRLLSDRFSAERPKGSFSTLEIQRTEQGDSAMYLCASSPGVEAFFGQGTRLTVV.

The V call is TRBV28, the J call TRBJ2-7; 11 positions agree with TRBD2. J gave up 0 bases and V 6 bases, and 4 bases lay outside the gene matches. The CDR3 runs 15 residues. Per the germline V gene, CDR1 is MDHEN and CDR2 is SYDVKM. For the CDR3, the DNA is TGTGCCAGCAGCTTTAGCGGGAGGGCCTCCTACGAGCAGTACTTC. It translates to CASSFSGRASYEQYF.

This chain joins TRBV5-1 and TRBJ1-2; 11 positions match TRBD1. CDR1 is SGHRS and CDR2 is YFSETQ in the germline V gene. The CDR3 runs 17 residues. J lost 4 bases, V lost 0 bases, and 8 bases had no gene match. CDR3 in amino acids: CASSLEAPGQGGYGYTF. CDR3 DNA: TGCGCCAGCAGCTTGGAGGCCCCGGGACAGGGGGGCTATGGCTACACCTTC.